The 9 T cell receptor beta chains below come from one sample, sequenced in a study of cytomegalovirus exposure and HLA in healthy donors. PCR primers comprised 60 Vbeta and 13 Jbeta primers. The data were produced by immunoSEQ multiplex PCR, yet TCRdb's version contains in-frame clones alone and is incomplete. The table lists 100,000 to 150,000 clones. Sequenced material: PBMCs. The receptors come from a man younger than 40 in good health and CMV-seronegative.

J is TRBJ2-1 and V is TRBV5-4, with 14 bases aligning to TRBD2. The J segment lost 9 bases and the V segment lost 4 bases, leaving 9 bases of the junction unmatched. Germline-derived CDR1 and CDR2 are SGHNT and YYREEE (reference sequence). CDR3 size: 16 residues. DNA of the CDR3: TGTGCCAGCAGCCTCGGGACTAGCGGGAGATGGGGTGAGCAGTTCTTC. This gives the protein CASSLGTSGRWGEQFF.

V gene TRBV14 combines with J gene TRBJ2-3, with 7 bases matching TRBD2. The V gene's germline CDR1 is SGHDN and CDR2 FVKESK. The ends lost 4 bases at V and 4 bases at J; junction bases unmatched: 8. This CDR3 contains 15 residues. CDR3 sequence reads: CASSLSRESADTQYF. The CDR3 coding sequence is TGTGCCAGCAGCCTCTCGCGGGAGTCTGCAGATACGCAGTATTTT.

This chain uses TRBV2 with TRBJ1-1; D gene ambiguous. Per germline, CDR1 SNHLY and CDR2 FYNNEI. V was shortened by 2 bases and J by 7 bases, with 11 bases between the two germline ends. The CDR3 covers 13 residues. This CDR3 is CASSENRGIEAFF. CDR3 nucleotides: TGTGCCAGCAGTGAAAATCGGGGTATTGAAGCTTTCTTT. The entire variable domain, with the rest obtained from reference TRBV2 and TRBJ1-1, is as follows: EPEVTQTPSHQVTQMGQEVILRCVPISNHLYFYWYRQILGQKVEFLVSFYNNEISEKSEIFDDQFSVERPDGSNFTLKIRSTKLEDSAMYFCASSENRGIEAFFGQGTRLTVV.

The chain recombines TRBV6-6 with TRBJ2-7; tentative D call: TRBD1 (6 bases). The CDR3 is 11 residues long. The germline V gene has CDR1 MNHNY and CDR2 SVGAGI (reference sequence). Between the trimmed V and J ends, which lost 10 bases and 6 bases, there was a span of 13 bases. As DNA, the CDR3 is TGTGCCACAACAGGGTTTCGCGAGCAGTACTTC. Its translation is CATTGFREQYF.

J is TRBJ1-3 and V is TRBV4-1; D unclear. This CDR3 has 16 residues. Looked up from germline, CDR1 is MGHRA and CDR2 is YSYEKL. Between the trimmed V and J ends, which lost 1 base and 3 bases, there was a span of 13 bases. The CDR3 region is CASSQVGGSNGNTIYF. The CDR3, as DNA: TGCGCCAGCAGCCAAGTCGGCGGGTCGAATGGAAACACCATATATTTT.

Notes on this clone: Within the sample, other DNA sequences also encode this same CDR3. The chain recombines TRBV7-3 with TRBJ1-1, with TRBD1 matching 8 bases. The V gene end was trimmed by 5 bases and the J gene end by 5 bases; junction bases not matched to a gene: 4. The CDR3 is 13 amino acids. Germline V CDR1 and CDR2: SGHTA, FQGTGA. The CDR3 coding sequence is TGTGCCAGCAGCCTGACAGGGGTTACTGAAGCTTTCTTT. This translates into CASSLTGVTEAFF.

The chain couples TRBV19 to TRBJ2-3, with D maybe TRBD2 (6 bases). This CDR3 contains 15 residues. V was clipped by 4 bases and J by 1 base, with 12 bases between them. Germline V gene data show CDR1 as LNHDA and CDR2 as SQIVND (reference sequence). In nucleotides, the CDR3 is TGTGCCAGTAGTAATAGCGGTGCCCGCACAGATACGCAGTATTTT. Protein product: CASSNSGARTDTQYF. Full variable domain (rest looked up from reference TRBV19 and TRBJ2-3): DGGITQSPKYLFRKEGQNVTLSCEQNLNHDAMYWYRQDPGQGLRLIYYSQIVNDFQKGDIAEGYSVSREKKESFPLTVTSAQKNPTAFYLCASSNSGARTDTQYFGPGTRLTVL.

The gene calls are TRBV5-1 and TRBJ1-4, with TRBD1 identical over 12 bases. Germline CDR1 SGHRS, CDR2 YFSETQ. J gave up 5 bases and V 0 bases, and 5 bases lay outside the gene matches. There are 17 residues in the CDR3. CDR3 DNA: TGCGCCAGCAGCTTGGCGGGGACAGGGGGCGGGAATGAAAAACTGTTTTTT. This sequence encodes CASSLAGTGGGNEKLFF. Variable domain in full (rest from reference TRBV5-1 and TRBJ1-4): KAGVTQTPRYLIKTRGQQVTLSCSPISGHRSVSWYQQTPGQGLQFLFEYFSETQRNKGNFPGRFSGRQFSNSRSEMNVSTLELGDSALYLCASSLAGTGGGNEKLFFGSGTQLSVL.

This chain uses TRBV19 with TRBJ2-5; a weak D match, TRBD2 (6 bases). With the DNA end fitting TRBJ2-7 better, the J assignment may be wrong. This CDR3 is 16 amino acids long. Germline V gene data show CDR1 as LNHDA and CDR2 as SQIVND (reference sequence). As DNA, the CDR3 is TGTGCCAGTAGTGCTAGTTCGGGCGGGGTTGCCTACGAGCAGTACTTC. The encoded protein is CASSASSGGVAYEQYF.